The 10 T cell receptor beta chains below all came from one sample that was sequenced in a study of T cell responses to AZD1222 COVID-19 vaccine. Here immunoSEQ multiplex PCR was the method, and the copy in TCRdb shows in-frame clones only, minus some. This sample carries around 80,000 clones, around 90% of them seen once, and the ten largest clones take 8%. The sample in question was peripheral blood, obtained 28 days after the second AZD1222 dose. The source is an adult who received the AZD1222 COVID-19 vaccine.

The chain combines TRBV7-9 with TRBJ2-7; D perhaps matches TRBD1 (6 bases). The CDR3 has 14 residues. CDR1 is SEHNR, CDR2 FQNEAQ, per germline (reference sequence). Trimming stripped 5 bases from V and 2 bases from J, with 13 bases between. The CDR3 region is CASSNIGQTYEQYF. Here the CDR3 DNA reads TGTGCCAGCAGCAATATCGGACAGACCTACGAGCAGTACTTC.

This sequence joins TRBV7-6 and TRBJ2-7, with D possibly being TRBD1 (6 bases). Germline assignment: CDR1 SGHVS and CDR2 FNYEAQ. The CDR3 has 17 amino acids. Trimming took 5 bases from V and 2 from J, leaving 22 bases between them. In DNA, the CDR3 is TGTGCCAGCAGCCCACAGGGATTTAGGGTGGGGCCCTACGAGCAGTACTTC. Translated, it gives CASSPQGFRVGPYEQYF.

J is TRBJ2-1 and V is TRBV14; D is possibly TRBD2 (6 bases). This CDR3 is built from 15 residues. V lost 4 bases to trimming and J lost 0 bases, with 10 bases between them. Germline values: CDR1 SGHDN, CDR2 FVKESK. DNA for the CDR3: TGTGCCAGCAGCCCCGGACTACGCTCCTACAATGAGCAGTTCTTC. Encoded protein: CASSPGLRSYNEQFF.

The rearrangement links TRBV15 to TRBJ1-5; D ambiguous. The V and J ends lost 8 bases and 3 bases respectively, with 11 bases between them. Per the germline V gene, CDR1 is LNHNV and CDR2 is YYDKDF (reference sequence). The CDR3 is 13 amino acids. The CDR3 nucleotides are TGTGCCACCGCCACAGCCCTCAATCAGCCCCAGCATTTT. Protein sequence: CATATALNQPQHF.

The genes are TRBV6-6 and TRBJ2-2, with 7 bases aligning to TRBD1. This CDR3 spans 15 amino acids. The V gene end was trimmed by 5 bases and the J gene end by 6 bases; junction bases not matched to a gene: 9. Germline V gene lookup returns CDR1 MNHNY and CDR2 SVGAGI (reference sequence). DNA of the CDR3: TGTGCCAGCAGTGTTGAAGGACAGGTCCCCGGGGAGCTGTTTTTT. Its protein is CASSVEGQVPGELFF.

This chain connects TRBV11-2 to TRBJ2-5; D perhaps matches TRBD2 (6 bases). V lost 5 bases, J lost 2 bases, and 12 bases lay in between. Germline assignment: CDR1 SGHAT and CDR2 FQNNGV. CDR3 length equals 14 residues. CDR3 bases: TGTGCCAGCAGCCAATGGGGGGTACAAGAGACCCAGTACTTC. It specifies CASSQWGVQETQYF.

This clone was picked up a small number of times. The rearrangement links TRBV4-2 to TRBJ2-2, with D tentatively TRBD2 (5 bases). CDR3 length: 14 amino acids. Trimming removed 4 bases at V and 5 bases at J, with 11 bases between. The V gene's germline CDR1 is LGHNA and CDR2 YNFKEQ. CDR3 protein: CASSRQQRTGELFF. The CDR3 DNA reads TGTGCCAGCAGCCGCCAACAGCGGACCGGGGAGCTGTTTTTT.

This chain uses TRBV28 with TRBJ1-1; D is possibly TRBD1 (6 bases). CDR1 and CDR2 from the germline V gene are MDHEN and SYDVKM. V shed 6 bases and J shed 7 bases, with 21 bases lying between them. The CDR3 spans 15 residues. CDR3 sequence reads: CASSSGTPKRGEAFF. Here the CDR3 DNA reads TGTGCCAGCAGCTCCGGGACACCAAAAAGGGGTGAAGCTTTCTTT.

The gene calls are TRBV7-8 and TRBJ2-7; no clear D. The CDR3 length is 14 residues. Trimming pared 2 bases from V and 2 bases from J, leaving 10 bases between. Germline CDR1 and CDR2: SGHVS and FQNEAQ. CDR3 protein: CASSLTRTTYEQYF. CDR3 in DNA: TGTGCCAGCAGCTTAACACGTACTACCTACGAGCAGTACTTC. Full variable domain (remainder filled in from reference TRBV7-8 and TRBJ2-7): GAGVSQSPRYKVAKRGQDVALRCDPISGHVSLFWYQQALGQGPEFLTYFQNEAQLDKSGLPSDRFFAERPEGSVSTLKIQRTQQEDSAVYLCASSLTRTTYEQYFGPGTRLTVT.

This chain uses TRBV5-1 with TRBJ1-1, with 8 bases fitting TRBD1. V shed 2 bases, J shed 4 bases, and the junction held 4 bases outside the gene matches. Germline V CDR1 and CDR2: SGHRS, YFSETQ. The CDR3 consists of 14 residues. In nucleotides, the CDR3 is TGCGCCAGCAGCTTAGCACAGGGGGTCACTGAAGCTTTCTTT. Residues: CASSLAQGVTEAFF.